This is a list of T cell receptor beta chains from one sample in a study of T-cell reconstitution after alpha-beta-depleted transplantation in children. In TCRdb, the PCR reads were re-called with MiXCR into one record per CDR3 protein. This repertoire shows almost 500,000 distinct CDR3 sequences, about 10% found once; its top ten account for roughly 2%. The specimen was PBMCs, collected before TCRalphabeta/CD19-depleted stem cell transplant. These receptors were collected from a child under 10 years old with inherited bone marrow failure, due to receive a stem cell transplant. Both conserved end residues are part of each CDR3.

V gene	J gene	CDR3 protein
TRBV2	TRBJ2-7	CASTGTGIYEQYF
TRBV12-3/TRBV12-4	TRBJ2-7	CASSLVWAYEQYF
TRBV5-6	TRBJ2-7	CASRARLASGEQYF
TRBV24-1	TRBJ2-1	CATSDLTGGASNEQFF
TRBV7-2	TRBJ1-4	CASSPKRVRMEKLFF
TRBV5-6	TRBJ2-1	CASSVGLARSYNEQFF
TRBV6-1	TRBJ1-1	CASSERGWGPGISEAFF
TRBV7-8	TRBJ2-7	CASSLGAGPATYEQYF
TRBV29-1	TRBJ2-1	CSVEDRGRAIYYNEQFF
TRBV19	TRBJ2-1	CASSIDSSGGPNEQFF
TRBV3-1	TRBJ2-3	CASGDYSTDTQYF
TRBV29-1	TRBJ1-2	CSARTGGYGHTF
TRBV7-6	TRBJ2-1	CASSEAVSRYNEQFF
TRBV10-3	TRBJ2-5	CAIRNRGDQETQYF
TRBV27	TRBJ1-2	CASSKAGAYYIYGYTF
TRBV6-6	TRBJ2-7	CASRGEGVNSYEQYF
TRBV27	TRBJ2-1	CASSPSLAGFVDEQFF
TRBV27	TRBJ1-4	CASSLNPPTNEKLFF
TRBV10-3	TRBJ2-1	CAISEGYGGSYNEQFF
TRBV5-5	TRBJ1-2	CASSNPIRARGYTF
TRBV7-2	TRBJ2-1	CASSLALGLPSQFF
TRBV30	TRBJ2-7	CAWSTGRTGLAVGEQYF
TRBV27	TRBJ2-1	CASSLLPGGNEQFF